A selection of T cell receptor beta chains follows, all from one sample in a study of radiation and T cells in renal cell carcinoma. Repertoires were generated with immunoSEQ multiplex PCR, while TCRdb's copy carries only in-frame clones and drops some. Of around 120,000 clones listed, approximately 75% were seen once; the top ten hold 1.5% to 2%. The sequenced sample was blood, obtained from a patient whose treatment included radiotherapy and nephrectomy. All receptors come from an older woman with renal cell carcinoma. The CDR3 runs from the conserved cysteine through the conserved F or W. D genes are given only for firm matches. Size is omitted from some rows. Given values are once, few, many or a class for expanded clones.

v_call	d_call	j_call	clone_size	cdr3_aa	cdr3_nt
TRBV2	.	TRBJ1-3	few	CASSEAGNTIYF	TGTGCCAGCAGTGAAGCTGGAAACACCATATATTTT
TRBV6-6	.	TRBJ2-2	.	CASSSLGYTGELFF	TGTGCCAGCAGTTCATTAGGGTACACCGGGGAGCTGTTTTTT
TRBV19	TRBD2	TRBJ2-2	.	CASSVLAGLTGELFF	TGTGCCAGTAGTGTCCTAGCGGGCCTCACCGGGGAGCTGTTTTTT
TRBV19	.	TRBJ2-3	.	CASSWQRSTDTQYF	TGTGCCAGTAGTTGGCAGCGGTCCACAGATACGCAGTATTTT
TRBV7-6	.	TRBJ1-5	.	CASSLAPPGNSNQPQHF	TGTGCCAGCAGCTTGGCCCCCCCGGGTAATAGCAATCAGCCCCAGCATTTT
TRBV5-1	.	TRBJ1-3	.	CASSFSDGRSSGNTIYF	TGCGCCAGCAGCTTCTCGGACGGACGATCCTCTGGAAACACCATATATTTT
TRBV2	.	TRBJ1-4	many	CASSEIRKLFF	TGTGCCAGCAGTGAAATCCGAAAACTGTTTTTT
TRBV2	.	TRBJ2-7	.	CASSLRTRGDEQYF	TGTGCCAGCAGTCTCCGGACCCGAGGGGACGAGCAGTACTTC
TRBV19	.	TRBJ2-7	.	CASSIGGDYEQYF	TGTGCCAGTAGTATAGGCGGGGACTACGAGCAGTACTTC
TRBV5-1	TRBD1	TRBJ1-4	.	CASSPDRVPNEKLFF	TGCGCCAGCAGCCCGGACAGGGTTCCGAATGAAAAACTGTTTTTT
TRBV27	.	TRBJ1-2	.	CASRPQIGGERDYGYTF	TGTGCCAGCAGACCCCAAATTGGGGGGGAAAGGGACTATGGCTACACCTTC
TRBV30	.	TRBJ1-4	few	CAWSVSGRLEKLFF	TGTGCCTGGAGTGTGTCTGGCAGGCTCGAAAAACTGTTTTTT
TRBV9	.	TRBJ2-7	.	CASSVAGSAHEQYF	TGTGCCAGCAGCGTAGCAGGGTCGGCCCACGAGCAGTACTTC
TRBV28	.	TRBJ2-2	.	CASRPQGNTGELFF	TGTGCCAGCAGACCCCAGGGGAACACCGGGGAGCTGTTTTTT
TRBV7-9	.	TRBJ2-1	.	CASSLVGNEQFF	TGTGCCAGCAGCTTAGTAGGCAATGAGCAGTTCTTC
TRBV7-2	TRBD1	TRBJ2-2	.	CASSLGPDRGTSGELFF	TGTGCCAGCAGCTTAGGACCCGACAGGGGAACCTCCGGGGAGCTGTTTTTT
TRBV9	.	TRBJ1-1	.	CASSSRAVGRYTEAFF	TGTGCCAGCAGCTCCCGTGCCGTTGGCAGGTACACTGAAGCTTTCTTT
TRBV30	.	TRBJ1-2	once	CAWSGGEYGYTF	TGTGCCTGGAGCGGAGGGGAATATGGCTACACCTTC
TRBV7-2	TRBD1	TRBJ1-3	few	CASSPRTGPGNTIYF	TGTGCCAGCAGCCCTCGGACAGGGCCTGGAAACACCATATATTTT
TRBV5-1	TRBD2	TRBJ2-1	few	CASSLARLAGVRNEQFF	TGCGCCAGCAGCTTGGCCCGACTAGCGGGGGTTAGGAATGAGCAGTTCTTC